This T cell receptor beta chain was recovered during a study of T cell changes during pregnancy in multiple sclerosis. Deletions cut 0 bases from V and 5 bases from J, with 11 bases between. The V gene's germline CDR1 is MNHEY and CDR2 SVGAGI. CDR3 length equals 14 residues. Data came from immunoSEQ multiplex PCR; TCRdb stores just in-frame clones and leaves some out. The table lists about 80,000 clones, approximately 93% of them singletons. The chain uses TRBV6-5 and TRBJ2-7; a possible D gene is TRBD2 (6 bases). The source was peripheral blood, collected in the second trimester of pregnancy. The clonotype comes from a female donor in good health, enrolled as a control in a pregnancy study. CDR3 nucleotides: TGTGCCAGCAGTTACTCGCGTGGAGGGAACGAGCAGTACTTC. Translation gives CASSYSRGGNEQYF.